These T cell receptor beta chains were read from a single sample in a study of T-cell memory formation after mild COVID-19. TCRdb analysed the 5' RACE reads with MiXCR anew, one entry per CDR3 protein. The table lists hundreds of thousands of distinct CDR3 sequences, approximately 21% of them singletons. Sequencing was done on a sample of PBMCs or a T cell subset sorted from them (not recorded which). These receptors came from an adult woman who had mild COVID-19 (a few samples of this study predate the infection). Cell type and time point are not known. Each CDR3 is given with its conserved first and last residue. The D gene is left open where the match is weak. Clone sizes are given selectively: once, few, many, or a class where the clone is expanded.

DNA: TGTGCCAGCTCACCACCGGGACCTCGAAATGAGCAGTTCTTC
CDR3: CASSPPGPRNEQFF
V: TRBV18
J: TRBJ2-1
D: .
size: .

DNA: TGCAGTGCTAGGGCCCCTAACGGGGCGGCCTACGAGCAGTACTTC
CDR3: CSARAPNGAAYEQYF
V: TRBV20-1
J: TRBJ2-7
D: .
size: .

DNA: TGTGCCAGCAGTTTTTCGTCACCCTTTAGCACAGATACGCAGTATTTT
CDR3: CASSFSSPFSTDTQYF
V: TRBV12-3/TRBV12-4
J: TRBJ2-3
D: .
size: few

DNA: TGTGCCAGTAGTCCCTGGGGAGGAGGACTAGCGGGAGAGAACAATGAGCAGTTCTTC
CDR3: CASSPWGGGLAGENNEQFF
V: TRBV19
J: TRBJ2-1
D: TRBD2
size: .

DNA: TGTGCCTGGAGTGTACAGGGAGGGACCGGGGAGCTGTTTTTT
CDR3: CAWSVQGGTGELFF
V: TRBV30
J: TRBJ2-2
D: .
size: .

DNA: TGTGCCAGCAGTTTAGCGGGAGGGCTCGGGGAGCTGTTTTTT
CDR3: CASSLAGGLGELFF
V: TRBV12-3/TRBV12-4
J: TRBJ2-2
D: TRBD2
size: .

DNA: TGTGCCAGTAGTATGGTCCCAACTAGCGGGGGTATCTACTTC
CDR3: CASSMVPTSGGIYF
V: TRBV19
J: TRBJ2-7
D: TRBD2
size: few

DNA: TGTGCCAGCAGTACGGGAGGGACTCCTAGCTCCTACGAGCAGTACTTC
CDR3: CASSTGGTPSSYEQYF
V: TRBV6-6
J: TRBJ2-7
D: TRBD2
size: .

DNA: TGTGCCAGCAGCTCGGGACCTCAGAGCAATCAGCCCCAGCATTTT
CDR3: CASSSGPQSNQPQHF
V: TRBV7-2
J: TRBJ1-5
D: .
size: many

DNA: TGTGCCAGCAGCTTTACTGGGGGGTCAGGAGATACGCAGTATTTT
CDR3: CASSFTGGSGDTQYF
V: TRBV7-3
J: TRBJ2-3
D: .
size: .

DNA: TGTGCCAGCAGCCCTCCCGGGACAGGGAACACCGGGGAGCTGTTTTTT
CDR3: CASSPPGTGNTGELFF
V: TRBV7-9
J: TRBJ2-2
D: TRBD1
size: few

DNA: TGTGCCAGCAGTAGTCGTCTAGCGGGGGTCGCAGATACGCAGTATTTT
CDR3: CASSSRLAGVADTQYF
V: TRBV2
J: TRBJ2-3
D: TRBD2
size: many

DNA: TGCGCCAGCAGCAGGGGGAGGGGTCAAGAGACCCAGTACTTC
CDR3: CASSRGRGQETQYF
V: TRBV5-1
J: TRBJ2-5
D: .
size: .

DNA: TGTGCCAGCAGCGTAGGACTAGCGGGACGGGAGACCCAGTACTTC
CDR3: CASSVGLAGRETQYF
V: TRBV9
J: TRBJ2-5
D: TRBD2
size: .

DNA: TGCGCCAGCAGCCAAGCCGGGACAGTCCTCTATGGCTACACCTTC
CDR3: CASSQAGTVLYGYTF
V: TRBV4-3
J: TRBJ1-2
D: TRBD1
size: few

DNA: TGTGCCAGCAGCTTTTACGAACCGACGAATTCACCCCTCCACTTT
CDR3: CASSFYEPTNSPLHF
V: TRBV7-9
J: TRBJ1-6
D: .
size: .

DNA: TGTGCCAGCAGTGATAGCGGGGGACAGAATCAGCCCCAGCATTTT
CDR3: CASSDSGGQNQPQHF
V: TRBV2
J: TRBJ1-5
D: TRBD1
size: few

DNA: TGTGCCAGCAGTCCCTCCTTTAACCTTCAGGGGGCCTGGGGCTACACCTTC
CDR3: CASSPSFNLQGAWGYTF
V: TRBV12-3/TRBV12-4
J: TRBJ1-2
D: TRBD1
size: .

DNA: TGTGCCAGCAGCACGGGGTCCGGGACAGATACGCAGTATTTT
CDR3: CASSTGSGTDTQYF
V: TRBV12-3/TRBV12-4
J: TRBJ2-3
D: .
size: few

DNA: TGCGCCAGCAGCTCCCAAGAGTATGAGGGAAGGACTGAAGCTTTCTTT
CDR3: CASSSQEYEGRTEAFF
V: TRBV5-1
J: TRBJ1-1
D: .
size: few

DNA: TGTGCCAGCAGCCAAGTAAGGGGTAGCACTGAAGCTTTCTTT
CDR3: CASSQVRGSTEAFF
V: TRBV3-1
J: TRBJ1-1
D: .
size: .

DNA: TGTGCCAGCAGCAAGACTAGCGGGAGCTCCTACAATGAGCAGTTCTTC
CDR3: CASSKTSGSSYNEQFF
V: TRBV7-2
J: TRBJ2-1
D: TRBD2
size: .

DNA: TGTGCCAGCAGCTTAGAGGACGGAATACGGGTGTACAATGAGCAGTTCTTC
CDR3: CASSLEDGIRVYNEQFF
V: TRBV7-9
J: TRBJ2-1
D: .
size: .

DNA: TGTGCCACCAACGGGGACAGGGTGGACACAGATACGCAGTATTTT
CDR3: CATNGDRVDTDTQYF
V: TRBV6-5
J: TRBJ2-3
D: TRBD1
size: .

DNA: TGTGCCAGCAGCTTAGACACTAGCGGGAGTTTTCTCTACAATGAGCAGTTCTTC
CDR3: CASSLDTSGSFLYNEQFF
V: TRBV11-3
J: TRBJ2-1
D: TRBD2
size: few

DNA: TGTGCCAGCAGCCCAAGCCACGGCAATCAGCCCCAGCATTTT
CDR3: CASSPSHGNQPQHF
V: TRBV11-2
J: TRBJ1-5
D: .
size: .

DNA: TGTGCCAGCAGCTTAGTCCAGCCTAGACAGTTCTCTGGAAACACCATATATTTT
CDR3: CASSLVQPRQFSGNTIYF
V: TRBV7-2
J: TRBJ1-3
D: .
size: few

DNA: TGTGCCTGGAGTGTACAGGGAATAGCTTTCTTT
CDR3: CAWSVQGIAFF
V: TRBV30
J: TRBJ1-1
D: .
size: .

DNA: TGTGCCAGCAGCTTAGGAGAGGACGGTGGGTACGAGCAGTACTTC
CDR3: CASSLGEDGGYEQYF
V: TRBV7-9
J: TRBJ2-7
D: .
size: .

DNA: TGCAGCGCGGGACAGGGGGTCTACGAGCAGTACTTC
CDR3: CSAGQGVYEQYF
V: TRBV29-1
J: TRBJ2-7
D: TRBD1
size: .

DNA: TGTGCCAGCAGTTTACATGGGACCCATACCTTCGGGACTTTCTTT
CDR3: CASSLHGTHTFGTFF
V: TRBV27
J: TRBJ1-1
D: .
size: .

DNA: TGCGCCAGCAGCCTAGCCGGGACAGGGGGTTCCTACGAGCAGTACTTC
CDR3: CASSLAGTGGSYEQYF
V: TRBV5-1
J: TRBJ2-7
D: TRBD1
size: many

DNA: TGCGCCAGCAGCTTGGAGGTAACTTCCTACGAGCAGTACTTC
CDR3: CASSLEVTSYEQYF
V: TRBV5-1
J: TRBJ2-7
D: .
size: .

DNA: TGTGCCAGCAGACCCACAGGACTTAGGAACACCGGGGAGCTGTTTTTT
CDR3: CASRPTGLRNTGELFF
V: TRBV14
J: TRBJ2-2
D: .
size: .

DNA: TGTGCCAGCAGGAAGGGGGAACTAGGTGGCTACACCTTC
CDR3: CASRKGELGGYTF
V: TRBV3-1
J: TRBJ1-2
D: .
size: .

DNA: TGTGCCACCAGCAGAGATCGAGGGAATAGCAATCAGCCCCAGCATTTT
CDR3: CATSRDRGNSNQPQHF
V: TRBV15
J: TRBJ1-5
D: .
size: few

DNA: TGTGCCAGCAGCTTGGCGGTCCCCTCCTGGGGGAGCTCCTACAATGAGCAGTTCTTC
CDR3: CASSLAVPSWGSSYNEQFF
V: TRBV5-5
J: TRBJ2-1
D: .
size: few

DNA: TGCGCCAGCAGCTTGAGGGATAATTCACCCCTCCACTTT
CDR3: CASSLRDNSPLHF
V: TRBV5-1
J: TRBJ1-6
D: .
size: few

DNA: TGTGCCAGTATGGACGGACAGGGTGTCGCGGAGCAGTACTTC
CDR3: CASMDGQGVAEQYF
V: TRBV19
J: TRBJ2-7
D: TRBD1
size: few

DNA: TGTGCCAGCAGCGTAGAACCCTCCTCCTACAATGAGCAGTTCTTC
CDR3: CASSVEPSSYNEQFF
V: TRBV9
J: TRBJ2-1
D: .
size: few

DNA: TGTGCCAGCAGCGCCAAATCACTAGGAGTCAATGAGCAGTTCTTC
CDR3: CASSAKSLGVNEQFF
V: TRBV7-9
J: TRBJ2-1
D: .
size: .

DNA: TGCAGTGCTAGAGAATGGACTAGCGGGAGGACAGATACGCAGTATTTT
CDR3: CSAREWTSGRTDTQYF
V: TRBV20-1
J: TRBJ2-3
D: TRBD2
size: .

DNA: TGCAGTGCTCACCCGAGACTAGCACCCTACAATGAGCAGTTCTTC
CDR3: CSAHPRLAPYNEQFF
V: TRBV20-1
J: TRBJ2-1
D: TRBD2
size: .

DNA: TGTGCCAGCAGTTCCCTCGCGCGAAGGGACAGGGATGTGAATTACGAGCAGTACTTC
CDR3: CASSSLARRDRDVNYEQYF
V: TRBV28
J: TRBJ2-7
D: TRBD1
size: few

DNA: TGTGCCAGTTCGCACTCCGGACAAATCTATGGCTACACCTTC
CDR3: CASSHSGQIYGYTF
V: TRBV19
J: TRBJ1-2
D: .
size: .

DNA: TGCGCCAGCAGCCGGTCAGGGTCCGCCACAGATACGCAGTATTTT
CDR3: CASSRSGSATDTQYF
V: TRBV5-1
J: TRBJ2-3
D: .
size: few

DNA: TGTGCCAGCAGTTTTAGTGATGAAGCTTTCTTT
CDR3: CASSFSDEAFF
V: TRBV12-3/TRBV12-4
J: TRBJ1-1
D: .
size: few

DNA: TGTGCCAGCAGCCCCCGACTAGCGACAGATACGCAGTATTTT
CDR3: CASSPRLATDTQYF
V: TRBV9
J: TRBJ2-3
D: TRBD2
size: .

DNA: TGTGCCAGCTCACCACCGGCTGCGAATGAGCAGTTCTTC
CDR3: CASSPPAANEQFF
V: TRBV18
J: TRBJ2-1
D: .
size: few

DNA: TGTGCCAGCAGTTATGGGGGGGAAAGCAATCAGCCCCAGCATTTT
CDR3: CASSYGGESNQPQHF
V: TRBV6-5
J: TRBJ1-5
D: .
size: .